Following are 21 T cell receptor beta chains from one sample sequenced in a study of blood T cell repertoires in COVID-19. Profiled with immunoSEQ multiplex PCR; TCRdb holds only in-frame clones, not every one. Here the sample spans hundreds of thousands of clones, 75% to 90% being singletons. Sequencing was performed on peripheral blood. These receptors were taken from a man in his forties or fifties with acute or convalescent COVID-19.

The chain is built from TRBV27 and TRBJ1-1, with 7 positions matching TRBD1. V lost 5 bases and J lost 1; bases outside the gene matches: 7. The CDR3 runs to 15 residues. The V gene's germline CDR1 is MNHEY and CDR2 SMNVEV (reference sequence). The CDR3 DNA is TGTGCCAGCAGTAGTCCGGACAGGACGAACACTGAAGCTTTCTTT. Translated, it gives CASSSPDRTNTEAFF.

CDR3 sequence reads: CASSLELAGVLNEQFF. The CDR3 DNA sequence: TGTGCCAGCAGCTTAGAACTAGCGGGAGTCCTAAATGAGCAGTTCTTC. The gene calls are TRBV7-2 and TRBJ2-1; TRBD2 matches at 11 bases. This CDR3 comprises 16 residues. CDR1 and CDR2 (germline): SGHTA, FQGNSA. J lost 7 bases, V lost 1 base, and 6 bases had no gene match.

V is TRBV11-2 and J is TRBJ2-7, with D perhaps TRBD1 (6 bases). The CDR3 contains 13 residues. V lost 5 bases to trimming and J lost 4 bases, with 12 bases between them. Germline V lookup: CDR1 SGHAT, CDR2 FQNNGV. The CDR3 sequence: CASSRYQGYEQYF. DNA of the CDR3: TGTGCCAGCAGCCGCTATCAGGGGTACGAGCAGTACTTC.

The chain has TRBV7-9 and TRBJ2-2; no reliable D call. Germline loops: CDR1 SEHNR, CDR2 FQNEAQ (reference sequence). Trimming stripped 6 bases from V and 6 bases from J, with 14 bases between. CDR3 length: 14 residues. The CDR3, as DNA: TGTGCCAGCAGGTGGGCAGTCAGTTCCGGGGAGCTGTTTTTT. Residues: CASRWAVSSGELFF.

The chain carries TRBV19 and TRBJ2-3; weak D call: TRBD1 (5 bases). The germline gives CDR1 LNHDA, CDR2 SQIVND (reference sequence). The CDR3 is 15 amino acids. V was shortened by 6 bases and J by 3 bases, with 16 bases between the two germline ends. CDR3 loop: CASRIQGSQTDTQYF. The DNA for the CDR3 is TGTGCCAGTAGAATTCAGGGAAGTCAGACAGATACGCAGTATTTT.

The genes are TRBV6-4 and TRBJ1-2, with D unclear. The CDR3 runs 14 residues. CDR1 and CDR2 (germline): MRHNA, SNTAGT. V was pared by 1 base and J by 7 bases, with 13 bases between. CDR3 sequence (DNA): TGTGCCAGCAGTGACTTCCGGGGAGTGGGTGGCTACACCTTC. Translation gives CASSDFRGVGGYTF.

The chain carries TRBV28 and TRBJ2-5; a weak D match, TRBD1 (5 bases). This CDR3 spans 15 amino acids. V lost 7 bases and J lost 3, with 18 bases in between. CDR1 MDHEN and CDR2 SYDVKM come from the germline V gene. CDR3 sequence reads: CASTPQGSLEETQYF. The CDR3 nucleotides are TGTGCCAGCACCCCGCAGGGTAGTTTAGAAGAGACCCAGTACTTC.

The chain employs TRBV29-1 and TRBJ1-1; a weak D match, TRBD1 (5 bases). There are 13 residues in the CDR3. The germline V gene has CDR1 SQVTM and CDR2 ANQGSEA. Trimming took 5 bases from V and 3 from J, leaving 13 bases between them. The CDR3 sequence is CSVSIGGHTEAFF. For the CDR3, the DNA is TGCAGCGTTTCCATCGGGGGACACACTGAAGCTTTCTTT.

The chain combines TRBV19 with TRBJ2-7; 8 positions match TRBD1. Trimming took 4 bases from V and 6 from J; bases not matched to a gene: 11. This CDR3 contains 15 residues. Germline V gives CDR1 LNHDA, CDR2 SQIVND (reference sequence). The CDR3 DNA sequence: TGTGCCAGTAGTAAATCCCCGCGGACAGGGACCGAGCAGTACTTC. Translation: CASSKSPRTGTEQYF.

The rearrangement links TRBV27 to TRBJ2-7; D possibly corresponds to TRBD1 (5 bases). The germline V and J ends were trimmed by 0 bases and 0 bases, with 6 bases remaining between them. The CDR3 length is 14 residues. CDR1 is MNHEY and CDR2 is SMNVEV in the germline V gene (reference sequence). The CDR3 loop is CASSLSGLSYEQYF. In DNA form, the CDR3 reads TGTGCCAGCAGTTTATCGGGGCTCTCCTACGAGCAGTACTTC.

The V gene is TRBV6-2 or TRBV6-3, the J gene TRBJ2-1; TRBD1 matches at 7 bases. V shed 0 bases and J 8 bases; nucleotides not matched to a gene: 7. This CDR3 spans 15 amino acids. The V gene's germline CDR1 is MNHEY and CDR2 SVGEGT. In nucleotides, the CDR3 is TGTGCCAGCAGTTACTCGAGGGGGCTAGGCGATGAGCAGTTCTTC. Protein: CASSYSRGLGDEQFF.

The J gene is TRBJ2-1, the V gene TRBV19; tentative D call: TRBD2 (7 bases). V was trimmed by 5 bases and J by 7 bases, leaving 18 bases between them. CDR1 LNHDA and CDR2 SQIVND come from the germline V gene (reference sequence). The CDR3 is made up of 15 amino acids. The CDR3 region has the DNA TGTGCCAGTAGTGCCCGCAGAGGGGGGGGGAATGAGCAGTTCTTC. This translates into CASSARRGGGNEQFF. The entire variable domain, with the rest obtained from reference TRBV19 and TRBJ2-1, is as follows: DGGITQSPKYLFRKEGQNVTLSCEQNLNHDAMYWYRQDPGQGLRLIYYSQIVNDFQKGDIAEGYSVSREKKESFPLTVTSAQKNPTAFYLCASSARRGGGNEQFFGPGTRLTVL.

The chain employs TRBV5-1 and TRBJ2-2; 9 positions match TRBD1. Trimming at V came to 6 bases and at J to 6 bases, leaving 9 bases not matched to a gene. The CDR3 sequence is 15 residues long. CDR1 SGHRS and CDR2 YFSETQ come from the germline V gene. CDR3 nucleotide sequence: TGCGCCAGCAAGGAAGGGACAGGGAATTCCGGGGAGCTGTTTTTT. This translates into CASKEGTGNSGELFF.

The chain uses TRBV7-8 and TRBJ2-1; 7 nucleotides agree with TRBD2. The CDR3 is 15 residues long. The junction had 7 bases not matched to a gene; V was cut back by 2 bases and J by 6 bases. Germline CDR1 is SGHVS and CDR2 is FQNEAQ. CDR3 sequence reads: CASSLYGGSVNEQFF. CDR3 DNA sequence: TGTGCCAGCAGCTTATATGGCGGGAGCGTCAATGAGCAGTTCTTC. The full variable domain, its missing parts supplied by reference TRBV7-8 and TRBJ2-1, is GAGVSQSPRYKVAKRGQDVALRCDPISGHVSLFWYQQALGQGPEFLTYFQNEAQLDKSGLPSDRFFAERPEGSVSTLKIQRTQQEDSAVYLCASSLYGGSVNEQFFGPGTRLTVL.

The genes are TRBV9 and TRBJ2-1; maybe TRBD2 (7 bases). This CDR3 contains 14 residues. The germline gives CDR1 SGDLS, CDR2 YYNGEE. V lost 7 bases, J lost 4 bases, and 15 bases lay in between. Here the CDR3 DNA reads TGTGCCAGCGGGGGGGCAGGGCTATACAATGAGCAGTTCTTC. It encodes CASGGAGLYNEQFF. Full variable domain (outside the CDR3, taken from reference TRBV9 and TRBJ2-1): DSGVTQTPKHLITATGQRVTLRCSPRSGDLSVYWYQQSLDQGLQFLIQYYNGEERAKGNILERFSAQQFPDLHSELNLSSLELGDSALYFCASGGAGLYNEQFFGPGTRLTVL.

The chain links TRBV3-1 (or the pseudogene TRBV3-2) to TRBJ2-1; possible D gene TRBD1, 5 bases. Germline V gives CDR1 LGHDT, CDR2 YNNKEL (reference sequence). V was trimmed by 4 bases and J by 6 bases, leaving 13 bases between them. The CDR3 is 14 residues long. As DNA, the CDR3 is TGTGCCAGCAGCCGAAGGGGTAGTCCCAATGAGCAGTTCTTC. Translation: CASSRRGSPNEQFF.

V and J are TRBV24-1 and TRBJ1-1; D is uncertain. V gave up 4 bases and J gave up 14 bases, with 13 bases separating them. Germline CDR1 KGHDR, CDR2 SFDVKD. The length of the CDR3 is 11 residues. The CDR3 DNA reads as TGTGCCACCAGTGACTCCACGCGATTGTTCTTT. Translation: CATSDSTRLFF.

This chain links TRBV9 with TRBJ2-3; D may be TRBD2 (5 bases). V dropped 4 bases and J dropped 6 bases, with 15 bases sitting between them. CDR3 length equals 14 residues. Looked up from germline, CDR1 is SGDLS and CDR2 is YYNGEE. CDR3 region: CASSSTDGEDTQYF. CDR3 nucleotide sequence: TGTGCCAGCAGCTCCACGGACGGGGAGGATACGCAGTATTTT.

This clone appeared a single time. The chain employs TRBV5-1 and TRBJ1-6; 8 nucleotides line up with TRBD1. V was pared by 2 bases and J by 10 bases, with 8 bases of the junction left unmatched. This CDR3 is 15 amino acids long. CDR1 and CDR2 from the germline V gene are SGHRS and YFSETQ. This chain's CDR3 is CASSFAGGAESPLHF. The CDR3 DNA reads TGCGCCAGCAGCTTCGCAGGGGGCGCGGAATCACCCCTCCACTTT.

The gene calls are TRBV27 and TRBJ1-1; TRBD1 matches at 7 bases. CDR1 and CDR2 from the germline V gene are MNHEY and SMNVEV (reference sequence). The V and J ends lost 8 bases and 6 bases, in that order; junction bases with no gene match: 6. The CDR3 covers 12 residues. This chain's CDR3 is CASRGQEPEAFF. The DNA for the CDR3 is TGTGCCAGCCGCGGACAGGAGCCTGAAGCTTTCTTT.

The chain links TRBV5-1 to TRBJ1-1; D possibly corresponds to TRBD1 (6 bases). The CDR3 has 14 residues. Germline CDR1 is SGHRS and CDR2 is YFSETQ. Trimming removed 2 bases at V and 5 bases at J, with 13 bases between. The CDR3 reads CASSLFPRGTEAFF. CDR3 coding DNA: TGCGCCAGCAGCTTATTCCCTAGGGGGACTGAAGCTTTCTTT.